Each of the 17 T cell receptor beta chains below was sequenced from the same sample in a study of cytomegalovirus exposure and HLA in healthy donors. With 60 Vbeta and 13 Jbeta primers, the PCR was carried out. Clones were sequenced by immunoSEQ multiplex PCR, and TCRdb holds only the in-frame ones, with some missing. The repertoire holds about 81,000 clones, 70% to 80% seen once, with roughly 3.2% in the top ten. The sequenced sample consisted of PBMCs. These receptors were taken from a middle-aged man in good health and CMV-seropositive.

This chain uses TRBV6-1 with TRBJ2-5, with D hard to call. The length of the CDR3 is 12 residues. Trimming stripped 7 bases from V and 5 bases from J, with 11 bases between. In germline, CDR1 is MNHNS, CDR2 SASEGT. CDR3 in amino acids: CASKQNMETQYF. CDR3 in DNA: TGTGCCAGCAAACAGAACATGGAGACCCAGTACTTC.

V gene TRBV7-8 combines with J gene TRBJ2-5; 11 bases line up with TRBD2. Germline V gives CDR1 SGHVS, CDR2 FQNEAQ. The CDR3 runs 16 residues. After removal of 5 bases from V and 5 bases from J, the junction contained 10 bases not matched to a gene. The CDR3 region has the DNA TGTGCCAGCAGCCCATTAGCGGGAGGGCCGTCGGAGACCCAGTACTTC. Translated, it gives CASSPLAGGPSETQYF.

The chain carries TRBV9 and TRBJ2-3; 11 nucleotides agree with TRBD2. Germline V gene data show CDR1 as SGDLS and CDR2 as YYNGEE. V was clipped by 2 bases and J by 0 bases; unmatched bases: 2. This CDR3 has 16 residues. The CDR3 DNA reads TGTGCCAGCAGCGTGTTAGCGGGAGGGAGCACAGATACGCAGTATTTT. It translates to CASSVLAGGSTDTQYF.

The V gene is TRBV27, the J gene TRBJ1-2; D possibly corresponds to TRBD1 (5 bases). CDR3 length: 15 amino acids. The V end was cut by 0 bases, the J end by 3 bases, with 11 bases between. From germline, CDR1 is MNHEY and CDR2 SMNVEV (reference sequence). This chain's CDR3 is CASSLSPSRDYGYTF. In nucleotides, the CDR3 is TGTGCCAGCAGTTTATCTCCCTCCAGGGACTATGGCTACACCTTC.

This rearrangement joins TRBV19 to TRBJ2-5; TRBD2 aligns across 9 bases. The CDR3 runs 15 residues. The trim removed 3 bases at V and 5 bases at J, leaving 7 bases unmatched. Germline CDR1 LNHDA, CDR2 SQIVND (reference sequence). The CDR3 sequence is CASSMAAGGVETQYF. CDR3 bases: TGTGCCAGTAGTATGGCAGCGGGGGGCGTTGAGACCCAGTACTTC.

The chain employs TRBV5-4 and TRBJ2-2; TRBD2 matches 11 bases. CDR1 is SGHNT and CDR2 is YYREEE in the germline V gene (reference sequence). This CDR3 is built from 17 residues. Unmatched junction bases numbered 5, after V lost 2 bases and J lost 2 bases. The CDR3 spells CASSFRLAGINTGELFF. CDR3 DNA sequence: TGTGCCAGCAGCTTCCGACTAGCGGGAATTAACACCGGGGAGCTGTTTTTT.

This clone was observed a few times. This chain joins TRBV7-8 and TRBJ2-1; D is perhaps TRBD2 (5 bases). Germline-derived CDR1 and CDR2 are SGHVS and FQNEAQ. V shed 3 bases and J shed 3 bases, with 9 bases lying between them. This CDR3 spans 14 amino acids. The chain's CDR3 is CASSLYSDYNEQFF. The CDR3 coding sequence is TGTGCCAGCAGCTTGTATAGCGACTACAATGAGCAGTTCTTC.

The V call is TRBV11-3, the J call TRBJ2-5, with a tentative D call TRBD2 (6 bases). CDR1 and CDR2 from the germline V gene are SGHNT and YENEEA. V lost 8 bases and J 2 bases, leaving 18 bases between the germline ends. The CDR3 consists of 15 residues. CDR3 region: CASCLGAGIQETQYF. CDR3 in DNA: TGTGCCAGCTGCCTGGGAGCGGGTATACAAGAGACCCAGTACTTC.

The chain employs TRBV7-2 and TRBJ2-3, with 8 bases matching TRBD2. Germline V lookup: CDR1 SGHTA, CDR2 FQGNSA. CDR3 size: 15 residues. The ends lost 2 bases at V and 0 bases at J; junction bases unmatched: 1. DNA for the CDR3: TGTGCCAGCAGCTTAACTAGCGGCAGCACAGATACGCAGTATTTT. Translation: CASSLTSGSTDTQYF. The full variable domain, its missing parts supplied by reference TRBV7-2 and TRBJ2-3, is GAGVSQSPSNKVTEKGKDVELRCDPISGHTALYWYRQSLGQGLEFLIYFQGNSAPDKSGLPSDRFSAERTGGSVSTLTIQRTQQEDSAVYLCASSLTSGSTDTQYFGPGTRLTVL.

The genes are TRBV9 and TRBJ2-1; TRBD2 matches at 7 bases. Germline assignment: CDR1 SGDLS and CDR2 YYNGEE. Trimming cost V 0 bases and J 9 bases; bases outside gene matches: 15. The CDR3 consists of 17 residues. In DNA, the CDR3 is TGTGCCAGCAGCGTAGGGTTGTGGGCGGGAGATCAGGGTGAGCAGTTCTTC. Amino acids: CASSVGLWAGDQGEQFF.

The chain has TRBV9 and TRBJ2-5; TRBD2 agrees at 9 bases. The better agreement between TRBJ2-7 and the DNA end casts doubt on the J call. This CDR3 has 16 amino acids. Per germline, CDR1 SGDLS and CDR2 YYNGEE. CDR3 residues: CASSVATGREGGEQYF. The CDR3 bases are TGTGCCAGCAGCGTAGCTACTGGGCGGGAGGGAGGCGAGCAGTACTTC.

The chain combines TRBV19 with TRBJ1-4; 9 bases are shared with TRBD1. J gave up 7 bases and V 9 bases, and 9 bases lay outside the gene matches. Germline values: CDR1 LNHDA, CDR2 SQIVND (reference sequence). The CDR3 has 14 amino acids. CDR3 sequence: CASRTGTGSEKLFF. The CDR3, as DNA: TGTGCCAGCAGGACGGGGACAGGGAGTGAAAAACTGTTTTTT.

This clone was observed a handful of times. The chain joins TRBV27 to TRBJ2-5; 9 bases agree with TRBD1. Germline V gene lookup returns CDR1 MNHEY and CDR2 SMNVEV (reference sequence). Germline trimming cut 7 bases from V and 7 bases from J; bases unmatched to any gene: 10. The CDR3 totals 14 residues. The CDR3 bases are TGTGCCAGCACTAAGTCGGGACAGGGTCGGACCCAGTACTTC. Translation gives CASTKSGQGRTQYF.

The rearrangement links TRBV5-1 to TRBJ2-6, with D tentatively TRBD2 (5 bases). CDR3 size: 16 residues. Deletions cut 2 bases from V and 0 bases from J, with 9 bases between. Germline lookup yields CDR1 SGHRS and CDR2 YFSETQ. CDR3 protein: CASSFTTSSGANVLTF. CDR3 bases: TGCGCCAGCAGCTTCACAACTAGCTCTGGGGCCAACGTCCTGACTTTC.

The chain uses TRBV20-1 and TRBJ1-1; D not certain. The CDR3 has 11 residues. Between the trimmed V and J ends, which lost 6 bases and 6 bases, there was a span of 11 bases. Germline V gene data show CDR1 as DFQATT and CDR2 as SNEGSKA (reference sequence). CDR3 bases: TGCAGTGCCCCCTTGGCCTCTGAAGCTTTCTTT. It specifies CSAPLASEAFF.

The rearrangement links TRBV5-1 to TRBJ2-7, with TRBD1 as a possible D gene (5 bases). The germline V gene has CDR1 SGHRS and CDR2 YFSETQ. The CDR3 contains 14 residues. Trimming shortened V by 0 bases and J by 1 base, and 8 bases separated the two germline ends. The CDR3 sequence: CASSLEGASYEQYF. CDR3 bases: TGCGCCAGCAGCTTGGAAGGGGCGTCCTACGAGCAGTACTTC.

This clone occurred a few times. The chain uses TRBV7-7 and TRBJ2-5, with D perhaps matching TRBD2 (5 bases). Trimming left V 4 bases short and J 4 bases short, with 16 bases between. Germline CDR1 SSHAT, CDR2 FNYEAQ (reference sequence). This CDR3 contains 15 residues. Here the CDR3 DNA reads TGTGCCAGCAGCTCGTCGATCCAAGAGGGAGAGACCCAGTACTTC. Translation gives CASSSSIQEGETQYF.